This entry features one T cell receptor (beta chain) sequence. The target of this receptor is not known. Base qualities are not provided; no much larger clone lies one nucleotide away. For sequencing of the TCRbeta CDR3 region, genomic DNA was extracted from the sorted cells. The immunoSEQ Assay was used for sequencing of TCRbeta CDR3 regions. The table was pulled from immuneACCESS by TCRdb, which kept in-frame rearrangements only. Such tables lose some clones; where checked, under half of the loss comes from unresolved V genes, and the rest has no known cause. The sample profile shows around 6,300 clones; 75% to 80% of them were found once. The ten top clones hold 15% to 20% of the sample. The entry originates in a study of OX40 agonist ivuxolimab in advanced cancers. About the full investigation: Ivuxolimab was a fully human IgG2 agonistic monoclonal antibody targeting the costimulatory receptor OX40 (CD134). Intravenous ivuxolimab was administered to patients every 2 weeks at six dose levels: 0.01, 0.1, 0.3, 1.5, 3 and 10 mg/kg. Among the roughly 50 dose-escalation patients, around 20 had hepatocellular carcinoma, 15 or so melanoma, 9 renal cell carcinoma and 9 head and neck cancer. In the dose-escalation cohort, around four fifths of patients were male, and the mean age was approximately 64 years, with a range of 23 to 79. Prior anti-PD-1, anti-PD-L1 or anti-CTLA-4 therapy was permitted, and about two fifths of dose-escalation patients had received checkpoint inhibitors. Three dose-escalation patients achieved partial responses, one with hepatocellular carcinoma and two with cutaneous melanoma. Peripheral TCRbeta sequencing aimed to test whether ivuxolimab altered TCR sequence diversity and caused clonal T-cell expansion. The monotherapy dose-escalation portion (N of about 50 patients) of the phase I ivuxolimab trial is reported in the paper.

What the work shows at the level of the full study, not this receptor alone: Antigen specificity was not determined for the clonally expanded peripheral T cells. At doses of 0.1 to 3.0 mg/kg, clonal expansion of both CD4+ and CD8+ blood T cells was observed from baseline to week 6. On average, CD8+ T cells showed more expanded clones than CD4+ T cells after ivuxolimab. Low levels of normalized T-cell clonal expansion were also seen in some patients who did not respond. Partial responders in the 0.1-3.0 mg/kg groups had among the lowest normalized peripheral clonal expansion, especially among CD8+ T cells.

From its cysteine to its phenylalanine, the CDR3 spans 16 amino acids. Only the CDR3 region is kept as DNA, spanning 48 bases read in frame from base 1. Sequences LGHNA (CDR1) and YNFKEQ (CDR2) are obtained from the germline V gene. Cut back by 1 base and 6 bases, the V and J ends lie 18 bases apart. The trial excluded patients who had a history of autoimmune disease or were on systemic immunosuppression. Peripheral blood for TCR sequencing was drawn from every dose cohort at baseline, at cycle 4 day 1 and at cycle 7 day 1. Samples were obtained from an open-label, multicenter, first-in-human phase I dose-escalation trial of ivuxolimab. Adults with locally advanced or metastatic melanoma, renal cell carcinoma, hepatocellular carcinoma or head and neck squamous cell carcinoma were enrolled in the trial. Before TCR sequencing, CD4+ and CD8+ T cells were separately sorted from peripheral blood.

This clonotype was sampled from an adult with an advanced solid tumor such as melanoma, head and neck, liver or kidney cancer. The chain couples TRBV4-2 to TRBJ1-2; TRBD1 is a weak D gene call, 5 bases matching. The specimen was CD4+ or CD8+ T cells sorted from blood, collected in a trial of the OX40 agonist ivuxolimab. The DNA reads as follows: TGTGCCAGCAGCCAAGCGACGGGGGAGGAAGAGAATGGCTACACCTTC. This is translated as CASSQATGEEENGYTF.